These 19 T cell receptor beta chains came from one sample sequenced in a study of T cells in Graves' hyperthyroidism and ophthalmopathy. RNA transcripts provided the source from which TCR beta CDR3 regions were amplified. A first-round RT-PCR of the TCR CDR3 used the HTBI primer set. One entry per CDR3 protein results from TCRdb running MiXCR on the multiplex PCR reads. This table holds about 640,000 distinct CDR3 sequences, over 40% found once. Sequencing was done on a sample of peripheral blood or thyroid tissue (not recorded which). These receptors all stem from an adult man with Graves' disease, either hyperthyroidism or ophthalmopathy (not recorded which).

CDR3 DNA sequence: TGCAGTGCTCCCGACGGGGACAGCGGGCTTGAAAAACTGTTTTTT. Translating gives CSAPDGDSGLEKLFF. V is TRBV20-1 and J is TRBJ1-4, with TRBD1 matching over 7 bases. V shed 5 bases and J 7 bases; nucleotides not matched to a gene: 13. Germline lookup yields CDR1 DFQATT and CDR2 SNEGSKA (reference sequence). This CDR3 region has 15 residues.

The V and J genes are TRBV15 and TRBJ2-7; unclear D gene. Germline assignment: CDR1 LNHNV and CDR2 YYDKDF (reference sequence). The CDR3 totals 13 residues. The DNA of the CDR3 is TGTGCTAGCAGCTTCAACAGTCTGGCCGAGCAGTACTTC. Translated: CASSFNSLAEQYF.

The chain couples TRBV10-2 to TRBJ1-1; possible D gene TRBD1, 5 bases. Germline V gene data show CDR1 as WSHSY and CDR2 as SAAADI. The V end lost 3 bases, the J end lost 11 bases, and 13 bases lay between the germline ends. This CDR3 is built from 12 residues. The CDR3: CASSESGAHAFF. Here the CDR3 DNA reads TGCGCCAGCAGTGAATCCGGGGCGCACGCTTTCTTT.

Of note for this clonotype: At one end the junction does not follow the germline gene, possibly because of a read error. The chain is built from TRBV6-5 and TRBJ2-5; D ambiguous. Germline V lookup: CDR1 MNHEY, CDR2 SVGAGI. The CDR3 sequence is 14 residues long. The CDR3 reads CAISYSMVSETQYF. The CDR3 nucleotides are TGTGCCATCAGTTACTCGATGGTTTCTGAGACCCAGTACTTC.

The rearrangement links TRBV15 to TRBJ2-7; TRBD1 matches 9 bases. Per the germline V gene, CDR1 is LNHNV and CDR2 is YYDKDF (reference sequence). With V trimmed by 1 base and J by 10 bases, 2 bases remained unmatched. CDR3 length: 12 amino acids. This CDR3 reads CATSRATGGQYF. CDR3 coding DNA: TGTGCCACCAGCAGAGCGACAGGGGGACAGTACTTC. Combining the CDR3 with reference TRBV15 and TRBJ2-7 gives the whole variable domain DAMVIQNPRYQVTQFGKPVTLSCSQTLNHNVMYWYQQKSSQAPKLLFHYYDKDFNNEADTPDNFQSRRPNTSFCFLDIRSPGLGDTAMYLCATSRATGGQYFGPGTRLTVT.

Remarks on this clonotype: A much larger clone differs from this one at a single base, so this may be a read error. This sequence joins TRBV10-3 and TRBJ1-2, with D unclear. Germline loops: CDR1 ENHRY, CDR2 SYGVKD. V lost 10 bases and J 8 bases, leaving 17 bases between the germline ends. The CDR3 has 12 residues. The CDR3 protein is CASTPYQRGYTF. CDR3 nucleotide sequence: TGTGCCAGCACTCCTTACCAGAGAGGCTACACCTTC.

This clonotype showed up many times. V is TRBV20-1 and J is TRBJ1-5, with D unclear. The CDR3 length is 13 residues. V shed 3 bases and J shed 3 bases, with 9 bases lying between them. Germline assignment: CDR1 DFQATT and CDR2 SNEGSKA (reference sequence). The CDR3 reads CSASGQYNQPQHF. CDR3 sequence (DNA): TGCAGTGCTAGCGGGCAGTACAATCAGCCCCAGCATTTT.

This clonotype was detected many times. CDR3 loop: CASSLGPVSYGYTF. The DNA of the CDR3 is TGTGCCAGCAGCTTGGGGCCAGTCTCCTATGGCTACACCTTC. J is TRBJ1-2 and V is TRBV7-2, with a tentative D call TRBD1 (5 bases). V was trimmed by 3 bases and J by 4 bases, leaving 12 bases between them. Germline CDR1 is SGHTA and CDR2 is FQGNSA. The CDR3 loop spans 14 amino acids.

The chain's CDR3 is CASSYSFQGAWEKLFF. CDR3 sequence (DNA): TGTGCCAGCAGTTACTCGTTCCAGGGGGCTTGGGAAAAACTGTTTTTT. The gene calls are TRBV6-5 and TRBJ1-4, with 8 bases that match TRBD1. The CDR3 is 16 amino acids. Germline loops: CDR1 MNHEY, CDR2 SVGAGI. V lost 0 bases and J lost 8; bases outside the gene matches: 8.

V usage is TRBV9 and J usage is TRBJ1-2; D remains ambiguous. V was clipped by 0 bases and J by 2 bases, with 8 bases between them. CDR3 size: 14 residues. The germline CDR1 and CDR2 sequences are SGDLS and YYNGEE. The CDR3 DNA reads TGTGCCAGCAGCGTAGACGGGAAAAACTATGGCTACACCTTC. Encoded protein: CASSVDGKNYGYTF.

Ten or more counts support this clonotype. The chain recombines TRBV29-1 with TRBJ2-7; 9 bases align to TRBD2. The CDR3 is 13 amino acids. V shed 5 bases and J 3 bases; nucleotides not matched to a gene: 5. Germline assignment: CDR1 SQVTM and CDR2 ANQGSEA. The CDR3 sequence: CSVKAGGDYEQYF. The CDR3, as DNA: TGCAGCGTTAAAGCGGGAGGAGACTACGAGCAGTACTTC.

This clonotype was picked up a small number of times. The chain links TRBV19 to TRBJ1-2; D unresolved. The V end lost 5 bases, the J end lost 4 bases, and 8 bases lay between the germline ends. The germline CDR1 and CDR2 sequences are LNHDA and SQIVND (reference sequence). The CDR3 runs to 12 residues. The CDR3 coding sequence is TGTGCCAGTAGTCACAGATCCTATGGCTACACCTTC. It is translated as CASSHRSYGYTF.

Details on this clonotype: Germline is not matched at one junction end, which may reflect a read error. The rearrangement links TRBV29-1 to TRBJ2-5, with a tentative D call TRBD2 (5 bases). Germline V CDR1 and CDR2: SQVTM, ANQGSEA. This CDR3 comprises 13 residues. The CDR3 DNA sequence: TGCACCGTTAGTGGGCAGGAGGACGAGACCCAGTACTTC. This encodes CTVSGQEDETQYF.

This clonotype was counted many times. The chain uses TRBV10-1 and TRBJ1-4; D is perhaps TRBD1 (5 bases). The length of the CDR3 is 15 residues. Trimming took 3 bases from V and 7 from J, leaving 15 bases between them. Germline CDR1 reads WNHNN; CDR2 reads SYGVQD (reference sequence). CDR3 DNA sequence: TGCGCCAGCAGTGATTCGGCAGGGCGGGCTGAAAAACTGTTTTTT. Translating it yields CASSDSAGRAEKLFF.

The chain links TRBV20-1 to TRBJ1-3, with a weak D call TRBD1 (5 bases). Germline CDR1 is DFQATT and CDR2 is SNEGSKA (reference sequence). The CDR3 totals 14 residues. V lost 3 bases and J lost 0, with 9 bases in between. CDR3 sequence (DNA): TGCAGTGCTAGGGGGCAGAGCTCTGGAAACACCATATATTTT. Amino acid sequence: CSARGQSSGNTIYF.

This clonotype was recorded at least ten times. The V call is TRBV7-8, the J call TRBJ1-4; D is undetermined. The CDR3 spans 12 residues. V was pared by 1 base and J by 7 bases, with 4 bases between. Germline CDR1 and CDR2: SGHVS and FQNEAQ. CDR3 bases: TGTGCCAGCAGCTTAGGGAGTGAAAAACTGTTTTTT. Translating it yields CASSLGSEKLFF.

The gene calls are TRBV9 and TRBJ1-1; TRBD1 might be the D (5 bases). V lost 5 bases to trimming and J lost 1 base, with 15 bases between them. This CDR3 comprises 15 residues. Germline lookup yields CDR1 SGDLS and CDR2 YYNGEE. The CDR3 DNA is TGTGCCAGCAGTGGGGGAGTACTGACGAACACTGAAGCTTTCTTT. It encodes CASSGGVLTNTEAFF.

DNA for the CDR3: TGTGCCAGCAGCAAGCGGGTCGCCTACGAGCAGTACTTC. It translates to CASSKRVAYEQYF. The rearrangement links TRBV13 to TRBJ2-7; tentatively, D is TRBD2 (6 bases). CDR3 length: 13 amino acids. V lost 5 bases, J lost 2 bases, and 10 bases lay in between. The V gene's germline CDR1 is PRHDT and CDR2 FYEKMQ (reference sequence).

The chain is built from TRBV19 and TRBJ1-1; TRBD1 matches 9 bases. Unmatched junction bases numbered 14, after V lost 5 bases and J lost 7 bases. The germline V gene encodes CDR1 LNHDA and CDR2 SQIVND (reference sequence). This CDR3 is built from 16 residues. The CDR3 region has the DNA TGTGCCAGTAGTGCCCGGACAGGGGCCGCCGGAAGTGAAGCTTTCTTT. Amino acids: CASSARTGAAGSEAFF.